The 28 T cell receptor beta chains reported below all come from one sample, sequenced in a study of blood T cell repertoires in COVID-19. Clones were sequenced by immunoSEQ multiplex PCR, and TCRdb holds only the in-frame ones, with some missing. This table holds fewer than 70,000 clones, more than 85% found once. Sequenced sample: peripheral blood. These receptors all come from a woman aged 70 to 79 with active COVID-19.

J is TRBJ2-3 and V is TRBV25-1, with D possibly TRBD1 on 7 matching bases. V was cut by 3 bases and J by 3 bases, with 13 bases left in between. This CDR3 region has 15 residues. The V gene's germline CDR1 is MGHDK and CDR2 SYGVNS. CDR3 in amino acids: CASSERQGGTDTQYF. CDR3 in DNA: TGTGCCAGCAGTGAGCGACAGGGAGGAACAGATACGCAGTATTTT.

The chain uses TRBV25-1 and TRBJ2-1, with unresolved D. V gave up 3 bases and J gave up 7 bases, with 10 bases separating them. Germline loops: CDR1 MGHDK, CDR2 SYGVNS. CDR3 length: 13 amino acids. For the CDR3, the DNA is TGTGCCAGCAGTGACGGAAGAGGTAATGAGCAGTTCTTC. This encodes CASSDGRGNEQFF.

The rearrangement uses TRBV6-2 or TRBV6-3 and TRBJ2-1; TRBD2 matches at 8 bases. With V trimmed by 0 bases and J by 9 bases, 10 bases remained unmatched. This CDR3 is built from 16 residues. Germline loops: CDR1 MNHEY, CDR2 SVGEGT. The CDR3 spells CASSYSFRGGSAEQFF. DNA for the CDR3: TGTGCCAGCAGTTACTCGTTTCGGGGGGGGTCGGCTGAGCAGTTCTTC.

This clone was recorded a few times. The V call is TRBV5-1, the J call TRBJ1-3, with D perhaps TRBD1 (6 bases). The CDR3 sequence is 16 residues long. The germline V gene has CDR1 SGHRS and CDR2 YFSETQ. Between the trimmed V and J ends, which lost 0 bases and 0 bases, there was a span of 10 bases. This chain's CDR3 is CASSLGGGPSGNTIYF. The CDR3 DNA is TGCGCCAGCAGCTTGGGAGGGGGACCCTCTGGAAACACCATATATTTT.

J is TRBJ2-5 and V is TRBV18, with TRBD1 matching 7 bases. V shed 4 bases, J shed 1 base, and the junction held 3 bases outside the gene matches. The CDR3 runs 14 residues. CDR1 is KGHSH and CDR2 is LQKENI in the germline V gene. The CDR3 loop reads CASSLGQVQETQYF. DNA for the CDR3: TGTGCCAGCTCACTTGGACAGGTCCAAGAGACCCAGTACTTC.

This rearrangement joins TRBV7-9 to TRBJ2-5, with TRBD2 matching 8 bases. V shed 5 bases, J shed 4 bases, and the junction held 9 bases outside the gene matches. Germline values: CDR1 SEHNR, CDR2 FQNEAQ (reference sequence). The CDR3 loop spans 15 amino acids. The CDR3: CASSPLTSAPETQYF. CDR3 nucleotide sequence: TGTGCCAGCAGCCCTCTGACTAGCGCCCCAGAGACCCAGTACTTC.

This chain joins TRBV21-1 and TRBJ2-1; the table's D call TRBD1 went unverified against the DNA. TRBV21-1 constitutes a pseudogene. The CDR3 runs to 17 residues. CDR3 nucleotides: TGTGCCAGCTCCTTGCGACCGGGACAGAGATGCAACAATGAGCAGTTCTTC. This sequence encodes CASSLRPGQRCNNEQFF.

V usage is TRBV6-6 and J usage is TRBJ2-4, with TRBD2 matching 11 bases. V trimming: 5 bases; J trimming: 2 bases; junction bases outside the gene matches: 11. The CDR3 has 18 amino acids. CDR1 MNHNY and CDR2 SVGAGI come from the germline V gene (reference sequence). CDR3 sequence reads: CASSRFPPSGRSKNIQYF. The CDR3 bases are TGTGCCAGCAGTCGCTTTCCCCCTAGCGGGAGGTCCAAAAACATTCAGTACTTC.

V and J are TRBV6-1 and TRBJ2-1, with 14 nucleotides matching TRBD2. This CDR3 comprises 20 residues. Germline CDR1 and CDR2: MNHNS and SASEGT. The V segment lost 4 bases and the J segment 6 bases; nucleotides outside the gene matches: 17. DNA of the CDR3: TGTGCCAGCAGTGCATCAGTGGGACTAGCGGGAGTATCCTTGTTCAATGAGCAGTTCTTC. It codes for CASSASVGLAGVSLFNEQFF.

The chain is built from TRBV18 and TRBJ1-1; TRBD1 might be the D (5 bases). Trimming removed 8 bases at V and 6 bases at J, with 13 bases between. The germline CDR1 and CDR2 sequences are KGHSH and LQKENI. The CDR3 contains 12 residues. CDR3 sequence reads: CASAAGGSEAFF. CDR3 DNA sequence: TGTGCCAGCGCAGCGGGGGGATCTGAAGCTTTCTTT.

The rearrangement joins TRBV28 to TRBJ2-3; 10 bases align to TRBD2. CDR1 and CDR2 (germline): MDHEN, SYDVKM. After removal of 10 bases from V and 4 bases from J, the junction contained 11 bases not matched to a gene. This CDR3 is built from 15 residues. DNA for the CDR3: TGTGCCACCGGCGTAGCGGGAGGTCTATCAGATACGCAGTATTTT. It encodes CATGVAGGLSDTQYF.

The chain couples TRBV10-3 to TRBJ1-2; perhaps TRBD1 as D (5 bases). CDR1 is ENHRY, CDR2 SYGVKD, per germline. Trimming took 7 bases from V and 6 from J, leaving 15 bases between them. The length of the CDR3 is 13 residues. The CDR3 sequence: CAINQGSKDGYTF. DNA of the CDR3: TGTGCCATCAACCAGGGATCCAAGGATGGCTACACCTTC.

The chain joins TRBV5-1 to TRBJ2-1; D gene ambiguous. CDR1 SGHRS and CDR2 YFSETQ come from the germline V gene. This CDR3 is 15 amino acids long. V was cut by 0 bases and J by 7 bases, with 14 bases left in between. CDR3 amino acids: CASSLGGPLQNEQFF. In nucleotides, the CDR3 is TGCGCCAGCAGCTTGGGTGGGCCCCTACAGAATGAGCAGTTCTTC.

This clone has a single count. This chain connects TRBV4-2 to TRBJ2-5, with 9 bases identical to TRBD2. Per germline, CDR1 LGHNA and CDR2 YNFKEQ. The length of the CDR3 is 16 residues. The V and J ends lost 0 bases and 1 base, in that order; junction bases with no gene match: 3. CDR3 sequence reads: CASSQDGTSSQETQYF. The CDR3 DNA reads as TGTGCCAGCAGCCAAGATGGGACTAGCAGCCAAGAGACCCAGTACTTC.

The genes are TRBV6-6 and TRBJ2-3; D not certain. Germline CDR1 reads MNHNY; CDR2 reads SVGAGI (reference sequence). This CDR3 has 14 residues. Trimming shortened V by 3 bases and J by 1 base, and 8 bases separated the two germline ends. Here the CDR3 reads CASSYVAGTDTQYF. The CDR3 coding sequence is TGTGCCAGCAGTTATGTTGCGGGCACAGATACGCAGTATTTT.

In nucleotides, the CDR3 is TGTGCCAGCAGCCTTAAGACAGGGGCTGAGCAGTTCTTC. Translating it yields CASSLKTGAEQFF. The chain joins TRBV7-9 to TRBJ2-1; 8 bases map to TRBD1. Unmatched junction bases numbered 6, after V lost 5 bases and J lost 9 bases. The CDR3 contains 13 residues. Germline V gene data show CDR1 as SEHNR and CDR2 as FQNEAQ (reference sequence). Full variable domain (remainder filled in from reference TRBV7-9 and TRBJ2-1): DTGVSQNPRHKITKRGQNVTFRCDPISEHNRLYWYRQTLGQGPEFLTYFQNEAQLEKSRLLSDRFSAERPKGSFSTLEIQRTEQGDSAMYLCASSLKTGAEQFFGPGTRLTVL.

CDR3 in amino acids: CASSPPSGRAQFF. Written as DNA, the CDR3 is TGTGCCAGCAGTCCCCCTAGCGGGAGGGCCCAGTTCTTC. The chain has TRBV28 and TRBJ2-1; 12 positions match TRBD2. Trimming removed 5 bases from V and 13 bases from J; junction bases left unmatched: 6. The CDR3 contains 13 residues. Per the germline V gene, CDR1 is MDHEN and CDR2 is SYDVKM.

The chain couples TRBV3-1 (or the pseudogene TRBV3-2) to TRBJ2-1, with 11 bases matching TRBD2. J was trimmed by 2 bases and V by 2 bases; bases with no gene match: 11. The length of the CDR3 is 19 residues. Germline assignment: CDR1 LGHDT and CDR2 YNNKEL (reference sequence). This chain's CDR3 is CASSQTSGFSGRAYNEQFF. CDR3 sequence (DNA): TGTGCCAGCAGCCAAACGTCCGGGTTTAGCGGGAGGGCCTACAATGAGCAGTTCTTC.

This CDR3 reads CASSTLQRGPGANVLTF. In nucleotides, the CDR3 is TGTGCCAGCAGCACCCTTCAGCGGGGACCTGGGGCCAACGTCCTGACTTTC. The rearrangement uses TRBV11-2 and TRBJ2-6; TRBD2 aligns across 7 bases. CDR1 is SGHAT and CDR2 is FQNNGV in the germline V gene. Trimming at V came to 5 bases and at J to 2 bases, leaving 9 bases not matched to a gene. This CDR3 contains 17 residues.

V usage is TRBV18 and J usage is TRBJ2-7, with 10 bases aligning to TRBD2. Germline V gives CDR1 KGHSH, CDR2 LQKENI. This CDR3 comprises 17 residues. Trimming at V came to 3 bases and at J to 4 bases, leaving 12 bases not matched to a gene. CDR3 protein: CASSPSRGPSGSYEQYF. In nucleotides, the CDR3 is TGTGCCAGCTCACCTTCTAGAGGTCCTAGCGGGAGTTACGAGCAGTACTTC.

In nucleotides, the CDR3 is TGTGCCAGCAGTTTAGGGACATGGGTGGTTGAGCAGTTCTTC. Its protein product is CASSLGTWVVEQFF. This sequence joins TRBV28 and TRBJ2-1; maybe TRBD1 (6 bases). Trimming left V 2 bases short and J 9 bases short, with 14 bases between. The CDR3 sequence is 14 residues long. Germline loops: CDR1 MDHEN, CDR2 SYDVKM.

This clone was picked up a small number of times. This chain links TRBV6-5 with TRBJ1-1; D possibly corresponds to TRBD1 (5 bases). This CDR3 is 13 amino acids long. The V end was cut by 6 bases, the J end by 11 bases, with 19 bases between. Germline CDR1 reads MNHEY; CDR2 reads SVGAGI. The CDR3 here is CASSDTGQGRAFF. The DNA of the CDR3 is TGTGCCAGCAGCGACACGGGCCAGGGTCGGGCTTTCTTT.

The rearrangement uses TRBV4-1 and TRBJ1-2; 7 bases match TRBD1. There are 14 residues in the CDR3. The germline V gene encodes CDR1 MGHRA and CDR2 YSYEKL. Germline trimming cut 0 bases from V and 7 bases from J; bases unmatched to any gene: 5. The CDR3 sequence: CASSQEQGFGGYTF. The CDR3 DNA follows: TGCGCCAGCAGCCAAGAACAGGGGTTTGGTGGCTACACCTTC.

This sequence joins TRBV19 and TRBJ2-2, with D maybe TRBD2 (6 bases). CDR3 length: 14 residues. Trimming removed 8 bases at V and 7 bases at J, with 17 bases between. Germline V CDR1 and CDR2: LNHDA, SQIVND (reference sequence). The CDR3 nucleotides are TGTGCCAGTCGGCGTTGGGGGGTTGGCGGGGAGCTGTTTTTT. Amino acid sequence: CASRRWGVGGELFF. Full variable domain (missing parts from reference TRBV19 and TRBJ2-2): DGGITQSPKYLFRKEGQNVTLSCEQNLNHDAMYWYRQDPGQGLRLIYYSQIVNDFQKGDIAEGYSVSREKKESFPLTVTSAQKNPTAFYLCASRRWGVGGELFFGEGSRLTVL.

This clone was seen just once. The rearrangement joins TRBV27 to TRBJ1-2, with no clear D. Trimming removed 2 bases at V and 2 bases at J, with 6 bases between. CDR1 and CDR2 (germline): MNHEY, SMNVEV (reference sequence). This CDR3 is built from 13 residues. The CDR3: CASSLTRNYGYTF. The DNA for the CDR3 is TGTGCCAGCAGTTTAACGAGGAACTATGGCTACACCTTC.

The gene calls are TRBV9 and TRBJ1-1; tentative D call: TRBD1 (6 bases). Germline-derived CDR1 and CDR2 are SGDLS and YYNGEE. Trimming took 4 bases from V and 5 from J, leaving 15 bases between them. The CDR3 extends over 14 amino acids. The CDR3 protein is CASSLGGAGTEAFF. CDR3 coding DNA: TGTGCCAGCAGCCTGGGGGGGGCTGGGACTGAAGCTTTCTTT.

Only one count was recorded for this clone. The chain carries TRBV7-9 and TRBJ1-2; D gene ambiguous. The V and J ends lost 2 bases and 3 bases respectively, with 7 bases between them. Germline CDR1 and CDR2: SEHNR and FQNEAQ (reference sequence). CDR3 length: 13 residues. The CDR3 loop is CASSLRGYYGYTF. As DNA, the CDR3 is TGTGCCAGCAGCTTAAGAGGGTACTATGGCTACACCTTC.

This chain links TRBV18 with TRBJ1-1; D may be TRBD1 (5 bases). Per the germline V gene, CDR1 is KGHSH and CDR2 is LQKENI. Deletions cut 6 bases from V and 0 bases from J, with 11 bases between. The CDR3 loop spans 14 amino acids. The DNA for the CDR3 is TGTGCCAGCTCTCCAGACAGCTTGAACACTGAAGCTTTCTTT. Translation: CASSPDSLNTEAFF.